These T cell receptor beta chains were read from a single sample in a study of siplizumab effects on memory and regulatory T cells. Sequenced by immunoSEQ multiplex PCR; TCRdb stores in-frame clones only, minus some. The table has about 100,000 clones, about 93% seen once. Sequences were obtained from non-Treg CD4+ T cells sorted from blood. The receptor source for this set is a human donor in good health. CDR3s include the opening cysteine and the closing phenylalanine or tryptophan. A D gene is named only where the DNA matches it firmly. Clone size appears in some rows only: once, few, many, or a class for an expanded clone.

J gene: TRBJ2-4; clone size: .; V gene: TRBV27; D gene: .; CDR3 protein: CASSLAVLSLGAKNIQYF; CDR3 DNA: TGTGCCAGCAGCCTGGCAGTGCTATCCCTGGGAGCCAAAAACATTCAGTACTTC
J gene: TRBJ2-1; clone size: .; V gene: TRBV7-8; D gene: TRBD2; CDR3 protein: CASSLVGLAGVSYNEQFF; CDR3 DNA: TGTGCCAGCAGCTTAGTGGGACTAGCGGGAGTCTCCTACAATGAGCAGTTCTTC
J gene: TRBJ2-3; clone size: .; V gene: TRBV28; D gene: .; CDR3 protein: CARGIGGDTQYF; CDR3 DNA: TGTGCCAGGGGTATAGGCGGCGATACGCAGTATTTT
J gene: TRBJ2-2; clone size: .; V gene: TRBV4-1; D gene: TRBD2; CDR3 protein: CASSRPTSGTGGELFF; CDR3 DNA: TGCGCCAGCAGCCGCCCGACTAGCGGAACGGGCGGGGAGCTGTTTTTT
J gene: TRBJ1-2; clone size: .; V gene: TRBV28; D gene: .; CDR3 protein: CASREQSNYGYTF; CDR3 DNA: TGTGCCAGCAGGGAACAGAGCAACTATGGCTACACCTTC
J gene: TRBJ2-1; clone size: .; V gene: TRBV11-3; D gene: .; CDR3 protein: CASSLGTGQGDEQFF; CDR3 DNA: TGTGCCAGCAGCTTAGGTACAGGACAAGGGGATGAGCAGTTCTTC
J gene: TRBJ1-4; clone size: .; V gene: TRBV9; D gene: TRBD1; CDR3 protein: CASSAFTGGNEKLFF; CDR3 DNA: TGTGCCAGCAGCGCCTTTACAGGGGGCAATGAAAAACTGTTTTTT
J gene: TRBJ2-2; clone size: .; V gene: TRBV9; D gene: .; CDR3 protein: CASSVVVGGAYTGELFF; CDR3 DNA: TGTGCCAGCAGCGTAGTCGTCGGGGGCGCATACACCGGGGAGCTGTTTTTT
J gene: TRBJ1-2; clone size: .; V gene: TRBV28; D gene: .; CDR3 protein: CASSFDRNYGYTF; CDR3 DNA: TGTGCCAGCAGTTTTGACAGAAACTATGGCTACACCTTC
J gene: TRBJ2-7; clone size: once; V gene: TRBV19; D gene: .; CDR3 protein: CASSIAPGSSYEQYF; CDR3 DNA: TGTGCCAGTAGTATAGCTCCAGGGAGCTCCTACGAGCAGTACTTC
J gene: TRBJ2-1; clone size: .; V gene: TRBV5-1; D gene: TRBD2; CDR3 protein: CASASGSYNEQFF; CDR3 DNA: TGCGCCAGCGCTAGCGGGAGCTACAATGAGCAGTTCTTC
J gene: TRBJ2-1; clone size: .; V gene: TRBV11-3; D gene: TRBD1; CDR3 protein: CASKDRPGSTEQFF; CDR3 DNA: TGTGCCAGCAAGGACAGGCCTGGCTCTACAGAGCAGTTCTTC
J gene: TRBJ2-2; clone size: .; V gene: TRBV7-3; D gene: TRBD1; CDR3 protein: CASSLTGGIGGELFF; CDR3 DNA: TGTGCCAGCAGCTTAACAGGGGGCATCGGCGGGGAGCTGTTTTTT
J gene: TRBJ2-2; clone size: .; V gene: TRBV14; D gene: .; CDR3 protein: CASSQGVGVNTGELFF; CDR3 DNA: TGTGCCAGCAGCCAAGGGGTCGGGGTTAACACCGGGGAGCTGTTTTTT
J gene: TRBJ2-2; clone size: few; V gene: TRBV2; D gene: TRBD2; CDR3 protein: CASSPRTSGTFGAGELFF; CDR3 DNA: TGTGCCAGCAGTCCCCGGACTAGCGGGACCTTTGGCGCCGGGGAGCTGTTTTTT
J gene: TRBJ2-7; clone size: .; V gene: TRBV30; D gene: .; CDR3 protein: CAWTMGRYEQYF; CDR3 DNA: TGTGCCTGGACCATGGGCAGATACGAGCAGTACTTC
J gene: TRBJ1-1; clone size: .; V gene: TRBV7-9; D gene: .; CDR3 protein: CASSLGPSNTEAFF; CDR3 DNA: TGTGCCAGCAGCTTAGGCCCGTCGAACACTGAAGCTTTCTTT
J gene: TRBJ1-4; clone size: .; V gene: TRBV14; D gene: TRBD1; CDR3 protein: CASSQVWGTGQEKLFF; CDR3 DNA: TGTGCCAGCAGCCAAGTATGGGGGACAGGGCAGGAAAAACTGTTTTTT
J gene: TRBJ2-7; clone size: .; V gene: TRBV18; D gene: TRBD2; CDR3 protein: CASSPGLAGGVRTYEQYF; CDR3 DNA: TGTGCCAGCTCACCGGGACTAGCGGGAGGAGTTCGAACCTACGAGCAGTACTTC
J gene: TRBJ2-1; clone size: .; V gene: TRBV27; D gene: TRBD2; CDR3 protein: CASSSGLAEDAWYNEQFF; CDR3 DNA: TGTGCCAGCAGTTCGGGACTAGCGGAAGACGCTTGGTACAATGAGCAGTTCTTC
J gene: TRBJ1-1; clone size: .; V gene: TRBV19; D gene: .; CDR3 protein: CASRGRGRTEAFF; CDR3 DNA: TGTGCCAGTCGGGGCAGGGGAAGGACTGAAGCTTTCTTT
J gene: TRBJ2-2; clone size: .; V gene: TRBV28; D gene: TRBD2; CDR3 protein: CASSLSGGRLTGELFF; CDR3 DNA: TGTGCCAGCAGTTTAAGTGGCGGGAGGCTCACCGGGGAGCTGTTTTTT
J gene: TRBJ2-7; clone size: .; V gene: TRBV10-1; D gene: TRBD1; CDR3 protein: CASSETGSGTGGSEQYF; CDR3 DNA: TGCGCCAGCAGTGAGACAGGATCCGGGACAGGGGGTAGCGAGCAGTACTTC
J gene: TRBJ1-1; clone size: .; V gene: TRBV29-1; D gene: .; CDR3 protein: CSAGTISRSTEAFF; CDR3 DNA: TGCAGCGCAGGGACGATTTCTAGGAGCACTGAAGCTTTCTTT
J gene: TRBJ2-1; clone size: .; V gene: TRBV6-5; D gene: TRBD2; CDR3 protein: CASRTSGRAEQFF; CDR3 DNA: TGTGCCAGCAGGACTAGCGGGAGGGCTGAGCAGTTCTTC
J gene: TRBJ2-7; clone size: .; V gene: TRBV18; D gene: .; CDR3 protein: CASSPGQGAYEQYF; CDR3 DNA: TGTGCCAGCTCACCCGGCCAGGGCGCGTACGAGCAGTACTTC
J gene: TRBJ2-2; clone size: .; V gene: TRBV5-6; D gene: .; CDR3 protein: CASSFRGTGNTGELFF; CDR3 DNA: TGTGCCAGCAGCTTTAGAGGGACGGGCAACACCGGGGAGCTGTTTTTT
J gene: TRBJ2-1; clone size: .; V gene: TRBV7-6; D gene: .; CDR3 protein: CASSGTGNGPQEQFF; CDR3 DNA: TGTGCCAGCAGCGGGACTGGGAACGGCCCTCAGGAGCAGTTCTTC
J gene: TRBJ2-1; clone size: .; V gene: TRBV27; D gene: TRBD1; CDR3 protein: CASRGTGSVNEQFF; CDR3 DNA: TGTGCCAGCAGAGGGACAGGGTCTGTAAATGAGCAGTTCTTC
J gene: TRBJ1-5; clone size: .; V gene: TRBV19; D gene: TRBD1; CDR3 protein: CASSIIGTGSQPQHF; CDR3 DNA: TGTGCCAGTAGTATAATTGGGACAGGGAGTCAGCCCCAGCATTTT
J gene: TRBJ1-2; clone size: .; V gene: TRBV7-9; D gene: .; CDR3 protein: CASSLRGFLGSGYTF; CDR3 DNA: TGTGCCAGCAGCTTAAGGGGGTTTCTTGGGAGTGGCTACACCTTC
J gene: TRBJ2-3; clone size: once; V gene: TRBV7-3; D gene: TRBD1; CDR3 protein: CASSLYRGDTQYF; CDR3 DNA: TGTGCCAGCAGCTTGTACAGGGGCGATACGCAGTATTTT
J gene: TRBJ2-3; clone size: .; V gene: TRBV7-8; D gene: TRBD2; CDR3 protein: CASSPLLGIGTNTQYF; CDR3 DNA: TGTGCCAGCAGCCCCTTACTAGGGATAGGGACTAATACGCAGTATTTT
J gene: TRBJ2-7; clone size: .; V gene: TRBV5-1; D gene: .; CDR3 protein: CANLYEQYF; CDR3 DNA: TGCGCCAACCTCTACGAGCAGTACTTC
J gene: TRBJ1-1; clone size: .; V gene: TRBV11-2; D gene: TRBD1; CDR3 protein: CASSSRGTANTEAFF; CDR3 DNA: TGTGCCAGCAGCTCCCGAGGGACAGCGAACACTGAAGCTTTCTTT
J gene: TRBJ1-2; clone size: .; V gene: TRBV25-1; D gene: TRBD1; CDR3 protein: CASRIQGRGGYTF; CDR3 DNA: TGTGCCAGCAGGATACAGGGGAGAGGTGGCTACACCTTC
J gene: TRBJ2-1; clone size: .; V gene: TRBV27; D gene: TRBD1; CDR3 protein: CASSLKLGTGGNEQFF; CDR3 DNA: TGTGCCAGCAGTTTAAAGTTGGGGACAGGAGGCAATGAGCAGTTCTTC
J gene: TRBJ2-7; clone size: .; V gene: TRBV28; D gene: .; CDR3 protein: CASSTPQVTQYF; CDR3 DNA: TGTGCCAGCAGTACCCCCCAGGTGACGCAGTACTTC
J gene: TRBJ1-2; clone size: .; V gene: TRBV5-1; D gene: .; CDR3 protein: CASSSGLGGSDGYTF; CDR3 DNA: TGCGCCAGCAGCTCGGGGCTTGGGGGGAGCGATGGCTACACCTTC
J gene: TRBJ1-5; clone size: .; V gene: TRBV28; D gene: TRBD1; CDR3 protein: CASSADRVGNQPQHF; CDR3 DNA: TGTGCCAGCAGTGCTGACAGGGTTGGCAATCAGCCCCAGCATTTT
J gene: TRBJ2-6; clone size: .; V gene: TRBV6-5; D gene: .; CDR3 protein: CASSYSLDLGANVLTF; CDR3 DNA: TGTGCCAGCAGTTATTCTTTGGATTTGGGGGCCAACGTCCTGACTTTC
J gene: TRBJ2-3; clone size: .; V gene: TRBV30; D gene: TRBD2; CDR3 protein: CAWSGGRAGADTQYF; CDR3 DNA: TGTGCCTGGAGTGGCGGGAGGGCCGGGGCAGATACGCAGTATTTT
J gene: TRBJ1-3; clone size: .; V gene: TRBV15; D gene: .; CDR3 protein: CATSRGDYSSGNTIYF; CDR3 DNA: TGTGCCACCAGCAGAGGTGATTACTCCTCTGGAAACACCATATATTTT
J gene: TRBJ1-4; clone size: .; V gene: TRBV27; D gene: TRBD1; CDR3 protein: CASRGGTDLFEKLFF; CDR3 DNA: TGTGCCAGCAGGGGGGGGACAGATCTGTTTGAAAAACTGTTTTTT
J gene: TRBJ1-3; clone size: once; V gene: TRBV28; D gene: TRBD1; CDR3 protein: CASSSAGGVFTGNTIYF; CDR3 DNA: TGTGCCAGCAGTTCCGCAGGGGGCGTTTTTACCGGAAACACCATATATTTT
J gene: TRBJ1-1; clone size: .; V gene: TRBV5-8; D gene: .; CDR3 protein: CASSLRSVTLMNTEAFF; CDR3 DNA: TGTGCCAGCAGCTTGCGATCTGTTACCCTCATGAACACTGAAGCTTTCTTT
J gene: TRBJ2-3; clone size: .; V gene: TRBV25-1; D gene: TRBD2; CDR3 protein: CASALAGTDTQYF; CDR3 DNA: TGTGCCAGCGCCCTAGCGGGCACAGATACGCAGTATTTT
J gene: TRBJ2-3; clone size: .; V gene: TRBV5-1; D gene: .; CDR3 protein: CASSLGGLQDTQYF; CDR3 DNA: TGCGCCAGCAGCTTGGGAGGGTTACAAGATACGCAGTATTTT